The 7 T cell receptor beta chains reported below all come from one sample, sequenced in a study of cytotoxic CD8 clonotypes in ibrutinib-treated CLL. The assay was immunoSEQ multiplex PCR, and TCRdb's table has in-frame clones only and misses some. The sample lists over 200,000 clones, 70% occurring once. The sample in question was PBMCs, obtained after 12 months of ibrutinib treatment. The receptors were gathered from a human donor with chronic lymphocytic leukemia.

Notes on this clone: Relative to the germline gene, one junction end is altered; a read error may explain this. This CDR3 reads CAWSDWGGLAGRSFNEQFF. The DNA for the CDR3 is TGTGCCTGGAGTGACTGGGGGGGATTAGCGGGCCGATCCTTCAATGAGCAGTTCTTC. The J gene is TRBJ2-1, the V gene TRBV30, with 7 bases lining up with TRBD2. There are 19 residues in the CDR3. Per the germline V gene, CDR1 is GTSNPN and CDR2 is SVGIG (reference sequence).

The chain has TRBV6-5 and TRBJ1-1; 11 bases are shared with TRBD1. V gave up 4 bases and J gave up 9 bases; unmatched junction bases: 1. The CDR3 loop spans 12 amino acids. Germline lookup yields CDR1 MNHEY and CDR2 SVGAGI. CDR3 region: CASSSDRGQAFF. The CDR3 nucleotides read TGTGCCAGCAGTTCGGACAGGGGGCAAGCTTTCTTT.

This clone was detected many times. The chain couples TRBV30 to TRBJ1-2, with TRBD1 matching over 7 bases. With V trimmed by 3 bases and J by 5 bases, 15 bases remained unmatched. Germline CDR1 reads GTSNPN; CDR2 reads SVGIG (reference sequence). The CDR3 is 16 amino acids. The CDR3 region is CAWSSPEAGGRYGYTF. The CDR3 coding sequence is TGTGCCTGGAGCTCGCCCGAGGCAGGGGGAAGGTATGGCTACACCTTC.

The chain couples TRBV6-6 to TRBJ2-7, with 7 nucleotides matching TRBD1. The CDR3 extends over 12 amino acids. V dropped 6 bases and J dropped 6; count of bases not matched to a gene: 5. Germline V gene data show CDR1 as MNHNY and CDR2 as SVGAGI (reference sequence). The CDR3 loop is CASRPTGPEQYF. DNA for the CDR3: TGTGCCAGCAGGCCGACAGGGCCCGAGCAGTACTTC.

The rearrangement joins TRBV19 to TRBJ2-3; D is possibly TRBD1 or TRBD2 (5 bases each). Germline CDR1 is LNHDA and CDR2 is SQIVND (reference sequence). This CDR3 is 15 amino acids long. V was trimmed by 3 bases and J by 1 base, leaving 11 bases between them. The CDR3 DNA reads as TGTGCCAGTAGTATCGGGGCAGGCGGCACAGATACGCAGTATTTT. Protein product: CASSIGAGGTDTQYF.

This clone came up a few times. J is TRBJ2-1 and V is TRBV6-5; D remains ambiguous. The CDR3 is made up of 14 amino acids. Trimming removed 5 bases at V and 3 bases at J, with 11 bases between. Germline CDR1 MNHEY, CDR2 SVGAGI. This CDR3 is CASSPPRHYNEQFF. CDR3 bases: TGTGCCAGCAGTCCACCGCGCCACTACAATGAGCAGTTCTTC.

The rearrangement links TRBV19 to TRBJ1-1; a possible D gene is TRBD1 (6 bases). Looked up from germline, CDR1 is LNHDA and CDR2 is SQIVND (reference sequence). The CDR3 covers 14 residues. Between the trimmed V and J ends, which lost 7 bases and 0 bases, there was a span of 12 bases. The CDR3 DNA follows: TGTGCCAGTATGTCCACAGGGCTGAACACTGAAGCTTTCTTT. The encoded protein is CASMSTGLNTEAFF.